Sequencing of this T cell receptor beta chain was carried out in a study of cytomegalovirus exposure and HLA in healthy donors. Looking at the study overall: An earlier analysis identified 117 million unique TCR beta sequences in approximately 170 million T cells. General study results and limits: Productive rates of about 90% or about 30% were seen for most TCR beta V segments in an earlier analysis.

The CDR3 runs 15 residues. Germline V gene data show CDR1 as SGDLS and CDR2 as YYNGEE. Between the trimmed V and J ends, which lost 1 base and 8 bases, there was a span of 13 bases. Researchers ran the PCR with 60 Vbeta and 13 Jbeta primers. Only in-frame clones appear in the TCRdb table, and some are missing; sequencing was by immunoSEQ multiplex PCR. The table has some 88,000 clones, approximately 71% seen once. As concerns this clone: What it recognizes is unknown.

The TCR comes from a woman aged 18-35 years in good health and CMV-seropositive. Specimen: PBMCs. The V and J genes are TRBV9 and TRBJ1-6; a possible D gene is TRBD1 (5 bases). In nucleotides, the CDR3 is TGTGCCAGCAGCGTAAGGCAGGGCCAGGATTCACCCCTCCACTTT. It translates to CASSVRQGQDSPLHF.